This T cell receptor (beta chain) came from a study of cytomegalovirus exposure and HLA in healthy donors (dated by TCRdb to about 2017). At the level of the whole study: According to an earlier analysis of several hundred of the donors, roughly 180 million T cells yielded roughly 110 million unique TCR beta sequences and 276 Gb of sequence data. About 280 gigabases of sequencing data and tens of millions of unique TCR sequences were included in an early release covering under 650 HLA-typed donors. The T cell repertoires of around 670 subjects were profiled by immunosequencing and related to cytomegalovirus serostatus. The aim of the study was to test whether cataloging public T cell receptors could identify signatures of past pathogen exposure. The genetic ancestry cluster associated with self-reported Caucasian donors included around 76% of the approximately 400 genotyped donors. Donor age, sex, ethnicity and CMV serostatus were collected together with the repertoire data. The later analysis used no new phenotypic data to find candidate immune exposures, relying instead on TCR beta sequences and their occurrence across donors. In a later genetic analysis, genome-wide SNP genotypes for about three fifths of the roughly 670 donors were used, and that subset was treated as a discovery cohort. Both class I and class II loci were covered by HLA typing, at four-digit resolution. A later analysis re-examined previously published TCR beta repertoires from about 670 donors and added high-resolution HLA genotyping to investigate patterns of TCR occurrence. The study combined high-throughput TCR immunosequencing, statistical association of individual TCRs with disease status, and machine learning to predict cytomegalovirus infection status. In an earlier analysis of roughly 600 of the donors, high-throughput TCR beta sequencing was used to judge whether each TCR beta V gene segment behaved as functional or pseudogenic. All discovery cohort repertoires had been generated using a single sequencing platform. Among approximately 370 genotyped donors of the cohort, an average of roughly 230,000 unique TCR beta nucleotide sequences was sequenced per donor, of which 15% to 20% were non-productive. The number of typed donors differed by locus: about 620-630 for A, B, C, DRB1 and DQB1; 522 for DQA1; approximately 600 for DPA1; and around 470 for DPB1. Along with the roughly 710-subject first cohort, a separate validation cohort of over 90 different subjects was used. Because of strong linkage in the cohort, roughly five DR-DQ haplotypes were treated as single units for association and clustering. The full study reports these points: The only immune exposure information available for the cohort was CMV serostatus. At a false discovery rate of 0.05, a later analysis linked 15,000 to 20,000 TCR beta sequences to specific HLA alleles. Assigning TCR associations to individual alleles was difficult when HLA alleles, especially DR and DQ, strongly co-occurred. Compared with equally common non-associated chains, HLA-associated TCR beta chains in a later analysis were more clonally expanded and had lower generation probabilities. According to a later genetic analysis, donors in an Asian-associated ancestry cluster had fewer N-insertions in productive TCRs than the approximately 610-donor mean. The study gave a list of around 170 TCR beta chains associated with cytomegalovirus. A cluster of highly shared sequence variants was judged likely to represent a technical artifact of the sequencing pipeline. The authors suggested that the approach could potentially be generalized to other disease states and immunological phenotypes. This cohort had only TCR beta chains sequenced, and the lack of alpha or paired-chain data limited which features could be detected. The 87-base-pair reads could not distinguish some IMGT-functional V segments, including TRBV6-2 and TRBV6-3, so those segments were excluded. Because some donors lacked HLA typing at each locus, the association tests relied only on the typed subset. Several of the top co-occurrence clusters appeared to be linked to parvovirus B19, influenza, CMV and Epstein-Barr virus, according to a later analysis. Across donors, most TCR sequences were observed very rarely, whereas some public TCRs were present in many individuals. A further reported finding was that TCR beta sequences accurately predicted the HLA-A and HLA-B alleles for most subjects in the first cohort. Cytomegalovirus status was reported to be diagnosed by the classifier with high specificity and sensitivity in both the original and validation cohorts. A later analysis found that TCR association rates varied across HLA loci, with DRB1 alleles showing the most associated TCRs and HLA-C alleles the fewest. The presence/absence analyses assumed that sequencing depth was roughly uniform across donors, and that assumption may not be true. An earlier analysis of approximately 600 of the donors showed that most TCR beta V segments appeared in productive rearrangements either about 87% or about 30% of the time, which broadly matched IMGT annotations. In vitro tests confirmed that three of the cytomegalovirus-associated TCR beta chains recognize cytomegalovirus antigens. According to a later analysis, most CMV-associated TCR beta chains appeared to be HLA-restricted, and the HLA associations seemed to be driven largely by CMV exposure. Correlated functional status among segregating V segments might reflect linkage disequilibrium, but an unknown experimental factor could not be ruled out. V-gene and J-gene trimming of TCR beta chains was associated with a missense DCLRE1C variant in a later genetic analysis, and the association was replicated in an independent cohort. The earlier analysis of nearly 600 of the donors excluded roughly 16 rarely observed V segments, including chromosome 9 orphons, because counts were too low.

On this clone: This clone's antigen is unknown. Per-nucleotide qualities are absent, and no much larger clonotype sits a single base away.

From its cysteine to its phenylalanine, the CDR3 spans 14 amino acids. Kept here is only the CDR3 DNA, which spans 42 bases and is read in frame from base 1. The germline V gene encodes CDR1 SGHTA and CDR2 FQGNSA. V drops 4 bases and J drops 7 bases, leaving 14 bases in between. Library preparation used the immunoSEQ multiplex PCR assay. A mixture of 60 forward primers for TCR Vbeta segments and 13 reverse primers for TCR Jbeta segments was used in the multiplex PCR. A multiplex PCR assay on genomic DNA amplified the CDR3 region of rearranged TCR beta genes. The amplified TCR beta libraries were sequenced on the Illumina HiSeq System as 87-base-pair reads. Per the source publication's procedure: In a later analysis, 70 million to 95 million unique TCR beta chains were counted across the approximately 620 repertoires, and about 9.9 million of these chains were shared by at least two donors. Raw reads were error-corrected and collapsed into unique sequences with a nearest-neighbor algorithm that merged closely related sequences to remove PCR and sequencing errors. V, D and J gene segments were assigned by aligning CDR3 sequences to IMGT reference sequences. For a sequence to be retained, a match of at least six nucleotides was required to both a V gene segment and a J gene segment. Rearrangements were classified as productive when the CDR3 lacked stop codons and remained in frame with V and J, and all other rearrangements were classified as non-productive. CDR3 was defined by IMGT convention, running from the second conserved V-encoded cysteine to the conserved J-encoded phenylalanine. The earlier analysis of more than 450 of the donors excluded sequences that lacked an unambiguous match to a single V gene segment. An earlier analysis of a few hundred of the donors called V segments functional above 56.7% productive rearrangements and segregating when the between-donor standard deviation exceeded 5%. To diagnose cytomegalovirus status from the catalog of TCR beta chain sequences, a statistical classification framework was built. In a later analysis, TCR nucleotide sequences were compared against IMGT/GENE-DB human TR gene sequences so that V and J genes could be assigned. Using the TCRdist pipeline, a later analysis assigned CDR3 sequences along with most-parsimonious VDJ recombination scenarios. In a later analysis, every TCR beta chain was defined by the combination of its CDR3 amino acid sequence and its V-gene family, and reads without a unique V-gene family were dropped. In a later analysis, 450 to 600 highly shared, low-generation-probability nucleotide sequences were removed to address suspected cross-contamination and a sequencing artifact. In a later analysis, a clonal expansion index was calculated for each public chain from normalized within-repertoire ranks of inferred template counts. Generation probabilities in a later analysis came from a VDJ recombination model fitted to out-of-frame rearrangements, and those results were checked against IGoR. In a later analysis, hypergeometric tests were used to score TCR-TCR, TCR-HLA and TCR-CMV co-occurrence, with a repertoire-size bias correction applied to TCR pairs. A later analysis estimated false discovery rates by permuting HLA or CMV assignments 20 times. In a later analysis, co-occurring TCRs were grouped with DBSCAN, and TCRdist sequence similarity was added when clustering was performed within HLA-allele-positive subsets. Repertoires with fewer than 30,000 or more than 120,000 public chains, plus five repertoires with anomalous nucleotide sharing, were excluded from co-occurrence clustering. The source is immuneACCESS, and TCRdb retained only in-frame sequences with V and J called. Part of the clones is not carried over; for the studies checked, unresolved V genes explain less than half of this, and the remainder is unexplained. V and J calls and clone size come straight from that table; D and trimming were deduced from the DNA. For this sample there are over 100,000 clones; just under 70% appear just once. The leading ten clones occupy roughly 5.3% of the sample.

The cohort consisted of 666 healthy bone marrow donors. Cohort members were all nominally healthy when sampled, although unrecorded immune exposures were likely present. The donor tested CMV seropositive, placing the donor among the 250 to 350 seropositive members of the cohort. Every donor gave a peripheral blood sample, and the peripheral blood mononuclear cells from that sample were used for TCR beta sequencing. Genomic DNA was extracted from the blood cell samples with the Qiagen DNeasy Blood Extraction Kit. The chain links TRBV7-2 with TRBJ2-1; no D gene is confidently identified. The sample comprised PBMCs. The clonotype was recovered from a woman in her 70s in good health and CMV-seropositive. The CDR3 region has the sequence CASSSHSSWNEQFF. DNA sequence: TGTGCCAGCAGCTCGCACTCGAGCTGGAATGAGCAGTTCTTC.